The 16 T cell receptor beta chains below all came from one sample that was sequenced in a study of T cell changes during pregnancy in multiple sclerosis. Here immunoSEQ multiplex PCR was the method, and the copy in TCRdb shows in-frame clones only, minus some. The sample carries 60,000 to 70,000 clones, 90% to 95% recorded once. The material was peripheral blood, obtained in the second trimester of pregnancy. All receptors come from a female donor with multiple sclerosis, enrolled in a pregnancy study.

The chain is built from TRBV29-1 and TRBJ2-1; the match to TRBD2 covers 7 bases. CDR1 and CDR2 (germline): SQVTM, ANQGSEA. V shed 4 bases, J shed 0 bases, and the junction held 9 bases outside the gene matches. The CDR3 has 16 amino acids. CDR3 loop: CSVVVGGGSSYNEQFF. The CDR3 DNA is TGCAGCGTTGTAGTGGGCGGGGGAAGCTCCTACAATGAGCAGTTCTTC.

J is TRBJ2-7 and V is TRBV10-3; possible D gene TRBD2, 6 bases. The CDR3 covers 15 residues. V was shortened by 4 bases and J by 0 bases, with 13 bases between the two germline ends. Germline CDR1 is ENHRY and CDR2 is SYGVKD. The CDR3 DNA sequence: TGTGCCATCAGTGGGTCCTCTAGCGTCTCCTACGAGCAGTACTTC. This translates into CAISGSSSVSYEQYF.

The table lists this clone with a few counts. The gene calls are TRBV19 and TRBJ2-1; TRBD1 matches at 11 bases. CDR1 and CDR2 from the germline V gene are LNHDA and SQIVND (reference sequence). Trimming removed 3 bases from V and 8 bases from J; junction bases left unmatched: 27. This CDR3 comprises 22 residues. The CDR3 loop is CASSIKGGRTGGFFRHRDEQFF. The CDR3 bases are TGTGCCAGTAGTATCAAGGGGGGCCGGACAGGGGGCTTTTTCCGTCATCGAGATGAGCAGTTCTTC.

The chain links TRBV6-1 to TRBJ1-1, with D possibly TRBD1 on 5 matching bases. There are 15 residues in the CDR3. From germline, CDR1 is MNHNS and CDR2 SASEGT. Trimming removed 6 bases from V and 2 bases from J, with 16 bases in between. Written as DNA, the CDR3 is TGTGCCAGCAGGTTGTTTGACAGAACCAACACTGAAGCTTTCTTT. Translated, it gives CASRLFDRTNTEAFF.

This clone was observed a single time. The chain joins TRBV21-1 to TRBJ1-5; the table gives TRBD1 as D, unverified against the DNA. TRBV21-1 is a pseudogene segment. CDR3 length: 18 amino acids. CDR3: CASSKGRLDRGRDQPQHF. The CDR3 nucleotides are TGTGCCAGCAGCAAAGGGAGGCTGGACAGGGGTAGGGATCAGCCCCAGCATTTT.

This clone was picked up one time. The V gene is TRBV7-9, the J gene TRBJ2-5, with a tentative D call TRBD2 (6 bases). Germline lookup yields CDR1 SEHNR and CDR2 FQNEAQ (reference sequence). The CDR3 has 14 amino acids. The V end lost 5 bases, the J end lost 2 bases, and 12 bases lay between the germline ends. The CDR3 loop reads CASSRLAIQETQYF. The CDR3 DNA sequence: TGTGCCAGCAGCCGCCTAGCGATACAAGAGACCCAGTACTTC.

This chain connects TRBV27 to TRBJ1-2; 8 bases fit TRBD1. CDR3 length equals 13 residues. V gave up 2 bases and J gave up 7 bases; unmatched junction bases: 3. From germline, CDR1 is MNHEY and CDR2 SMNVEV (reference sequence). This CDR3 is CASSLQGAGGYTF. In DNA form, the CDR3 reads TGTGCCAGCAGTTTACAGGGGGCCGGTGGCTACACCTTC.

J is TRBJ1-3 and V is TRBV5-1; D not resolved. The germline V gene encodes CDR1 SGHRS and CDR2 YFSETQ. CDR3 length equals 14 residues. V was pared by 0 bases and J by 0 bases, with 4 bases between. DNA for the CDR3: TGCGCCAGCAGCTTGGACAGCTCTGGAAACACCATATATTTT. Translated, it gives CASSLDSSGNTIYF.

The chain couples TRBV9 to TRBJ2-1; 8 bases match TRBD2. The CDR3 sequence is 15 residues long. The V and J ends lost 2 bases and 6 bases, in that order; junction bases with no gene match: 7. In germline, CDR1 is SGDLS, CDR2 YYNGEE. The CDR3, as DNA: TGTGCCAGCAGCGTGGGCGGAGGGACTAGCAATGAGCAGTTCTTC. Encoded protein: CASSVGGGTSNEQFF.

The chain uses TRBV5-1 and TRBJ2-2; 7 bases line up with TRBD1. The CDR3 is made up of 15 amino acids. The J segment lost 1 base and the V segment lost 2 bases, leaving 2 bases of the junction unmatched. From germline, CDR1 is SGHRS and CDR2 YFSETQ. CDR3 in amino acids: CASSLQGLNTGELFF. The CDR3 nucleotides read TGCGCCAGCAGCTTACAGGGGCTGAACACCGGGGAGCTGTTTTTT.

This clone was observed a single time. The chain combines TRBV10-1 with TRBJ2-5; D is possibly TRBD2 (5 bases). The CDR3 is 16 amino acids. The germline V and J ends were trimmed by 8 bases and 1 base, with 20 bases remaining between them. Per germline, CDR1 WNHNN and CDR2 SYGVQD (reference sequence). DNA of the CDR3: TGCGCCAGCGGTTCCCGTCCTGCGGGTCTCCAAGAGACCCAGTACTTC. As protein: CASGSRPAGLQETQYF.

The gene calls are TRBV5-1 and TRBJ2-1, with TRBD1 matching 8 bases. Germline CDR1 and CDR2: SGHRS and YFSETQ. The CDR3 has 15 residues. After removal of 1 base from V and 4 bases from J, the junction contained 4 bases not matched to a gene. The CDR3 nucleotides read TGCGCCAGCAGCTTGCGGGGGACAGGTTACAATGAGCAGTTCTTC. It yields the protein CASSLRGTGYNEQFF.

CDR3: CASTHSPGELFF. Written as DNA, the CDR3 is TGTGCCAGTACCCACTCTCCCGGGGAGCTGTTTTTT. The chain links TRBV19 to TRBJ2-2; D gene unclear. V was cut by 7 bases and J by 6 bases, with 9 bases left in between. The germline V gene has CDR1 LNHDA and CDR2 SQIVND (reference sequence). The CDR3 runs 12 residues. The entire variable domain, with the rest obtained from reference TRBV19 and TRBJ2-2, is as follows: DGGITQSPKYLFRKEGQNVTLSCEQNLNHDAMYWYRQDPGQGLRLIYYSQIVNDFQKGDIAEGYSVSREKKESFPLTVTSAQKNPTAFYLCASTHSPGELFFGEGSRLTVL.

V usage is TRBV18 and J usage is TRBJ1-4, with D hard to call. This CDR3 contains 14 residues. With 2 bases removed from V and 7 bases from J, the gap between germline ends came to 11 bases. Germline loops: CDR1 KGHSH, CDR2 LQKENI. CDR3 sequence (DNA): TGTGCCAGCTCACCAAACTACGGACTTGAAAAACTGTTTTTT. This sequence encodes CASSPNYGLEKLFF. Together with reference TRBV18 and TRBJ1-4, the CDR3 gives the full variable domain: NAGVMQNPRHLVRRRGQEARLRCSPMKGHSHVYWYRQLPEEGLKFMVYLQKENIIDESGMPKERFSAEFPKEGPSILRIQQVVRGDSAAYFCASSPNYGLEKLFFGSGTQLSVL.

CDR3 DNA sequence: TGTGCCAGCAGCTTAGGATCAGGGGGCGATGAGCAGTTCTTC. It codes for CASSLGSGGDEQFF. The chain couples TRBV7-9 to TRBJ2-1, with TRBD1 matching 8 bases. With 1 base clipped from V and 8 bases from J, the junction kept 4 bases outside the gene matches. The CDR3 is 14 amino acids. Germline assignment: CDR1 SEHNR and CDR2 FQNEAQ (reference sequence).

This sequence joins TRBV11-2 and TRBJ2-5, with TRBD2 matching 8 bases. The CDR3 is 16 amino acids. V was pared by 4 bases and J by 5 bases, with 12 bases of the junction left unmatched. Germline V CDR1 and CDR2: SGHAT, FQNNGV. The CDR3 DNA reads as TGTGCCAGCAGCTCCACGCGGTCGGGGGGGAGGGAGACCCAGTACTTC. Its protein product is CASSSTRSGGRETQYF.